A single sample is the source of the 3 T cell receptor beta chains below, sequenced in a study of blood T cell repertoires in COVID-19. Here immunoSEQ multiplex PCR was the method, and the copy in TCRdb shows in-frame clones only, minus some. The sample carries 150,000 or so clones, 80% to 85% recorded once. Sequenced: PBMCs or T cells enriched from blood (not recorded which). Receptor source: a man in his 70s who had been exposed to COVID-19.

CDR3 DNA: TGCAGCGTGCCGGGACAGGGGGCTCCGGGACTAGCGGGAAGAGGCGCCTACAATGAGCAGTTCTTC. Protein: CSVPGQGAPGLAGRGAYNEQFF. V usage is TRBV29-1 and J usage is TRBJ2-1, with D tentatively TRBD2 (13 bases). The CDR3 runs 22 residues. Germline CDR1 and CDR2: SQVTM and ANQGSEA. Between the trimmed V and J ends, which lost 6 bases and 2 bases, there was a span of 38 bases.

The chain recombines TRBV5-1 with TRBJ1-4, with D perhaps matching TRBD1 (5 bases). Trimming cost V 0 bases and J 7 bases, with 13 bases left between them. The CDR3 covers 15 residues. Germline-derived CDR1 and CDR2 are SGHRS and YFSETQ. The CDR3 region has the DNA TGCGCCAGCAGCTTGGAGGAGGGGAGAAGTGAAAAACTGTTTTTT. Amino acids: CASSLEEGRSEKLFF.

The V and J genes are TRBV7-2 and TRBJ2-7; 13 positions agree with TRBD2. Germline trimming cut 3 bases from V and 3 bases from J; bases unmatched to any gene: 2. The CDR3 is 15 amino acids. In germline, CDR1 is SGHTA, CDR2 FQGNSA. The CDR3 DNA follows: TGTGCCAGCAGCTTCGGACTAGCGGGGGACTACGAGCAGTACTTC. The encoded protein is CASSFGLAGDYEQYF.